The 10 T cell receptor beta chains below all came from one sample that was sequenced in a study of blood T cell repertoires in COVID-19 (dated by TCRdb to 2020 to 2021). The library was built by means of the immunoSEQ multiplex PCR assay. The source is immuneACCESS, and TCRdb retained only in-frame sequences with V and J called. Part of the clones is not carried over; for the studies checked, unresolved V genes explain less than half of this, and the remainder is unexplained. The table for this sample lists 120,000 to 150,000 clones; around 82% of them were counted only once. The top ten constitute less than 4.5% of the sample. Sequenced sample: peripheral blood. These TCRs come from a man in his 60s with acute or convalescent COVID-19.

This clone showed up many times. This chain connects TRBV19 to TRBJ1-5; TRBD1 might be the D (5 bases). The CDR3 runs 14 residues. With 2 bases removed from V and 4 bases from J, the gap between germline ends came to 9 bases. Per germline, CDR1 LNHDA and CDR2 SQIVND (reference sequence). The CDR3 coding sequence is TGTGCCAGTAGTATATCTCCAGGGAATCAGCCCCAGCATTTT. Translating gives CASSISPGNQPQHF.

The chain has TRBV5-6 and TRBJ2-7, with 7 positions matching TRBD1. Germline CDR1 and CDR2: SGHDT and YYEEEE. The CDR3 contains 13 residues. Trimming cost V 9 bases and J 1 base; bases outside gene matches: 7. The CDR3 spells CATGTVPSYEQYF. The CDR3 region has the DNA TGTGCCACTGGGACAGTCCCTTCCTACGAGCAGTACTTC.

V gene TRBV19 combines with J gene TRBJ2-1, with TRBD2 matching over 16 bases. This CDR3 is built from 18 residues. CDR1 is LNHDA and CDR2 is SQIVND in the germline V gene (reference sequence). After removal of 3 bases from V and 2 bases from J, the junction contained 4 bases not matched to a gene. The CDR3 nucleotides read TGTGCCAGTAGTATGGGGACTAGCGGGAGGGCCACCTACAATGAGCAGTTCTTC. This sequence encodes CASSMGTSGRATYNEQFF. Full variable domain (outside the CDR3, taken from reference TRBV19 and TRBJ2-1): DGGITQSPKYLFRKEGQNVTLSCEQNLNHDAMYWYRQDPGQGLRLIYYSQIVNDFQKGDIAEGYSVSREKKESFPLTVTSAQKNPTAFYLCASSMGTSGRATYNEQFFGPGTRLTVL.

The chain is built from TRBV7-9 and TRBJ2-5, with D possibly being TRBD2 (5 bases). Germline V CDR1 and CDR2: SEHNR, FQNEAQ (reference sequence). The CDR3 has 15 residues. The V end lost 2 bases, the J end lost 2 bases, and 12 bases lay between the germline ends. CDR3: CASSLPLAAQETQYF. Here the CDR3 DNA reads TGTGCCAGCAGCTTACCGCTAGCTGCACAAGAGACCCAGTACTTC.

CDR3 nucleotide sequence: TGTGCCAGCAGTAGATATACTAGCGGGACAAACGAGCAGTACTTC. Protein product: CASSRYTSGTNEQYF. This chain uses TRBV27 with TRBJ2-7, with TRBD2 identical over 10 bases. The V gene end was trimmed by 5 bases and the J gene end by 5 bases; junction bases not matched to a gene: 9. This CDR3 has 15 residues. Germline CDR1 is MNHEY and CDR2 is SMNVEV (reference sequence).

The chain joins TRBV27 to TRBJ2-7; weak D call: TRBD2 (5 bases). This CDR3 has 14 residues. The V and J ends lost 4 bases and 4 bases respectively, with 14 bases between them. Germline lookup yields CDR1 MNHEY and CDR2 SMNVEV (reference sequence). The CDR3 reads CASSSLTRSYEQYF. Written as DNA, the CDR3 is TGTGCCAGCAGTTCCCTCACTAGGTCTTACGAGCAGTACTTC.

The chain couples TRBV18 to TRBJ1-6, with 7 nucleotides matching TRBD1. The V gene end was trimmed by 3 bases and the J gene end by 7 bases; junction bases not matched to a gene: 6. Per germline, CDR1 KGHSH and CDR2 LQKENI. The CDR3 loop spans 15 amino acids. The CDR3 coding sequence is TGTGCCAGCTCACCTCAGACAGGGCTAAATTCACCCCTCCACTTT. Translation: CASSPQTGLNSPLHF. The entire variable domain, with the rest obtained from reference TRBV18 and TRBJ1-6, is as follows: NAGVMQNPRHLVRRRGQEARLRCSPMKGHSHVYWYRQLPEEGLKFMVYLQKENIIDESGMPKERFSAEFPKEGPSILRIQQVVRGDSAAYFCASSPQTGLNSPLHFGNGTRLTVT.

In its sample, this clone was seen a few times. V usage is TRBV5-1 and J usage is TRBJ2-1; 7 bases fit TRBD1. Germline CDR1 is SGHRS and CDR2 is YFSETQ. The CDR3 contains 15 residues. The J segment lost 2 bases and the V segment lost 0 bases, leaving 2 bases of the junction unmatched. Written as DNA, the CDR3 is TGCGCCAGCAGCTTGGGAGGGGGCCCCTACAATGAGCAGTTCTTC. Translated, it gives CASSLGGGPYNEQFF.

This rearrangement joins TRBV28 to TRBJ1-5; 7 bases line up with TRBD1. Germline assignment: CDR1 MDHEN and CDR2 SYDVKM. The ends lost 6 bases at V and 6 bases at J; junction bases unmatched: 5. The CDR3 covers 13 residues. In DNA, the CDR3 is TGTGCCAGCAGGACAGGGACGGGTCAGCCCCAGCATTTT. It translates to CASRTGTGQPQHF.

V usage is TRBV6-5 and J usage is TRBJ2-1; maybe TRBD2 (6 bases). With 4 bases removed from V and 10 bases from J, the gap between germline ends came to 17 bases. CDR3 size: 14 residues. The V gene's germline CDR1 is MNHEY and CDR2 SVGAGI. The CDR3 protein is CASSLTRGVNEQFF. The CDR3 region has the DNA TGTGCCAGCAGTTTGACGCGGGGCGTAAACGAGCAGTTCTTC.